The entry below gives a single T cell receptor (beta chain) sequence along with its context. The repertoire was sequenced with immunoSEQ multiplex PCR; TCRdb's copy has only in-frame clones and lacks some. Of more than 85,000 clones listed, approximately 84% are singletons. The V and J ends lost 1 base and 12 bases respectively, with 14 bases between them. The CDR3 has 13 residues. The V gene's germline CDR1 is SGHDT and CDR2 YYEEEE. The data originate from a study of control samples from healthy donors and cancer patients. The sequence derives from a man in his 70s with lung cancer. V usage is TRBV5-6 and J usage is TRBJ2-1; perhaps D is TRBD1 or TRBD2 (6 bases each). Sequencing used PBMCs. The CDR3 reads CASSLSGAESQFF. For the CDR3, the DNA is TGTGCCAGCAGCTTGTCGGGGGCAGAGTCGCAGTTCTTC.